The sequence of this T cell receptor beta chain was determined in a study of early T cells in non-severe SARS-CoV-2 infection. Study overall: Unsorted whole-blood RNA was sequenced in bulk, leaving chains unpaired.

As concerns this clonotype: Its antigen is not known.

Study observations and caveats: A preference for anti-spike CD8 responses marked VDJdb matching, which missed private and CD4 specificities.

Researchers attached unique molecular identifiers to individual cDNA molecules. In TCRdb, the 5' RACE reads were re-called with MiXCR into one record per CDR3 protein. Of approximately 120,000 distinct CDR3 sequences in the sample, just under 15% were seen once. The sequence was obtained from an adult who was a healthcare worker with PCR-confirmed SARS-CoV-2 infection or an uninfected control (not recorded which). The specimen sequenced was whole blood.

CDR3: CATSRVYNEQFF. Here the CDR3 DNA reads TGTGCCACCAGCAGAGTTTACAATGAGCAGTTCTTC. The V call is TRBV15, the J call TRBJ2-1, with D hard to call. Germline V gene data show CDR1 as LNHNV and CDR2 as YYDKDF (reference sequence). This CDR3 comprises 12 residues. The V and J ends lost 1 base and 4 bases respectively, with 2 bases between them.